The next 26 T cell receptor beta chains were all read from a single sample in a study of blood T cell repertoires in COVID-19. The repertoire was sequenced with immunoSEQ multiplex PCR; TCRdb's copy has only in-frame clones and lacks some. The sample consists of some 170,000 clones, 90% of them appearing once. The source material was peripheral blood. These receptors all come from a man in his 60s with active or convalescent COVID-19.

This chain uses TRBV10-2 with TRBJ1-4; TRBD1 matches at 9 bases. V was pared by 5 bases and J by 4 bases, with 2 bases of the junction left unmatched. CDR1 WSHSY and CDR2 SAAADI come from the germline V gene. The CDR3 is made up of 14 amino acids. The DNA of the CDR3 is TGCGCCAGCAGTCCGACAGGGGGTAATGAAAAACTGTTTTTT. It translates to CASSPTGGNEKLFF.

This clone was recorded only once. In DNA form, the CDR3 reads TGTGCCAGCAGCTCCGACAGGGACACCGGGGAGCTGTTTTTT. Amino acids: CASSSDRDTGELFF. The rearrangement uses TRBV11-3 and TRBJ2-2, with 7 bases that match TRBD1. J gave up 3 bases and V 4 bases, and 2 bases lay outside the gene matches. Germline V gene lookup returns CDR1 SGHNT and CDR2 YENEEA. The CDR3 loop spans 14 amino acids.

The chain carries TRBV5-1 and TRBJ2-3; D might be TRBD2 (6 bases). The CDR3 runs to 17 residues. Germline V gives CDR1 SGHRS, CDR2 YFSETQ. Trimming took off 3 bases at V and 3 bases at J, with 20 bases between the two ends. In DNA form, the CDR3 reads TGCGCCAGCAGCTCCCAAGGTTCCTCGGCGGGGACAGATACGCAGTATTTT. Translating gives CASSSQGSSAGTDTQYF. Looking up the rest from reference TRBV5-1 and TRBJ2-3 gives the full variable domain: KAGVTQTPRYLIKTRGQQVTLSCSPISGHRSVSWYQQTPGQGLQFLFEYFSETQRNKGNFPGRFSGRQFSNSRSEMNVSTLELGDSALYLCASSSQGSSAGTDTQYFGPGTRLTVL.

The chain has TRBV7-2 and TRBJ1-1; D perhaps matches TRBD1 (5 bases). The length of the CDR3 is 14 residues. CDR1 is SGHTA and CDR2 is FQGNSA in the germline V gene. Trimming stripped 1 base from V and 5 bases from J, with 11 bases between. CDR3 amino acids: CASSLDSRVTEAFF. The CDR3 DNA reads as TGTGCCAGCAGCTTAGATTCCAGGGTGACTGAAGCTTTCTTT.

The gene calls are TRBV11-2 and TRBJ2-2; D gene ambiguous. The V end was cut by 5 bases, the J end by 3 bases, with 10 bases between. The CDR3 covers 14 residues. In germline, CDR1 is SGHAT, CDR2 FQNNGV. In DNA form, the CDR3 reads TGTGCCAGCAGCCCATTAGAGGACACCGGGGAGCTGTTTTTT. Translated: CASSPLEDTGELFF.

The chain couples TRBV18 to TRBJ1-2; D is possibly TRBD1 (5 bases). This CDR3 has 14 residues. Between the trimmed V and J ends, which lost 3 bases and 4 bases, there was a span of 12 bases. CDR1 KGHSH and CDR2 LQKENI come from the germline V gene. CDR3 in amino acids: CASSPTGDGYGYTF. As DNA, the CDR3 is TGTGCCAGCTCACCCACAGGCGACGGCTATGGCTACACCTTC. Full variable domain (outside the CDR3, taken from reference TRBV18 and TRBJ1-2): NAGVMQNPRHLVRRRGQEARLRCSPMKGHSHVYWYRQLPEEGLKFMVYLQKENIIDESGMPKERFSAEFPKEGPSILRIQQVVRGDSAAYFCASSPTGDGYGYTFGSGTRLTVV.

The chain employs TRBV6-5 and TRBJ2-3, with TRBD1 matching over 11 bases. CDR3 size: 15 residues. The trim removed 2 bases at V and 3 bases at J, leaving 1 base unmatched. CDR1 and CDR2 from the germline V gene are MNHEY and SVGAGI. This CDR3 reads CASSYGTGGTDTQYF. Written as DNA, the CDR3 is TGTGCCAGCAGTTACGGGACAGGGGGGACAGATACGCAGTATTTT.

The chain is built from TRBV6-6 and TRBJ1-2; tentative D call: TRBD1 (5 bases). Trimming pared 4 bases from V and 7 bases from J, leaving 16 bases between. The CDR3 is made up of 14 amino acids. Per the germline V gene, CDR1 is MNHNY and CDR2 is SVGAGI (reference sequence). CDR3 in DNA: TGTGCCAGCAGTTTCCTCGACAGCAGTATTGGCTACACCTTC. Translated, it gives CASSFLDSSIGYTF.

The chain uses TRBV13 and TRBJ1-5; tentatively, D is TRBD1 (5 bases). Trimming shortened V by 4 bases and J by 2 bases, and 9 bases separated the two germline ends. The CDR3 sequence is 14 residues long. Germline CDR1 reads PRHDT; CDR2 reads FYEKMQ (reference sequence). The CDR3 coding sequence is TGTGCCAGCAGCTCAAGGGGTCGCAATCAGCCCCAGCATTTT. Its protein is CASSSRGRNQPQHF. Using reference TRBV13 and TRBJ1-5 for the parts outside the CDR3, the full variable domain is AAGVIQSPRHLIKEKRETATLKCYPIPRHDTVYWYQQGPGQDPQFLISFYEKMQSDKGSIPDRFSAQQFSDYHSELNMSSLELGDSALYFCASSSRGRNQPQHFGDGTRLSIL.

V usage is TRBV5-1 and J usage is TRBJ2-5, with 7 bases lining up with TRBD1. The J segment lost 2 bases and the V segment lost 0 bases, leaving 4 bases of the junction unmatched. This CDR3 is 15 amino acids long. CDR1 is SGHRS and CDR2 is YFSETQ in the germline V gene. The CDR3: CASSLGQGPQETQYF. The CDR3 DNA is TGCGCCAGCAGCTTGGGACAGGGCCCTCAAGAGACCCAGTACTTC.

This chain connects TRBV24-1 to TRBJ2-7, with 8 bases that match TRBD1. CDR1 and CDR2 from the germline V gene are KGHDR and SFDVKD. The CDR3 extends over 16 amino acids. V was pared by 9 bases and J by 3 bases, with 15 bases of the junction left unmatched. CDR3 sequence (DNA): TGTGCCACCCCACTCTGGACAGGGCCGACGGGCTACGAGCAGTACTTC. It translates to CATPLWTGPTGYEQYF.

The genes are TRBV7-6 and TRBJ1-5; D ambiguous. CDR1 and CDR2 from the germline V gene are SGHVS and FNYEAQ. The germline V and J ends were trimmed by 1 base and 5 bases, with 12 bases remaining between them. This CDR3 comprises 15 residues. The CDR3 DNA is TGTGCCAGCAGCTTAGGCCCCTCCGGGGATCAGCCCCAGCATTTT. As protein: CASSLGPSGDQPQHF.

V and J are TRBV7-8 and TRBJ1-5, with D unresolved. The germline gives CDR1 SGHVS, CDR2 FQNEAQ. Trimming left V 0 bases short and J 3 bases short, with 6 bases between. The CDR3 is 14 amino acids. CDR3 DNA sequence: TGTGCCAGCAGCTTAGCCTTTCTCAATCAGCCCCAGCATTTT. This codes for CASSLAFLNQPQHF.

This clone occurred a few times. The V call is TRBV6-1, the J call TRBJ1-2; D is undetermined. Trimming cost V 3 bases and J 8 bases, with 19 bases left between them. The CDR3 is 15 amino acids. Germline CDR1 is MNHNS and CDR2 is SASEGT. CDR3 residues: CASSDVSGVPIGYTF. The CDR3 bases are TGTGCCAGCAGTGATGTGTCAGGCGTCCCTATAGGCTACACCTTC.

This clone was counted once. This rearrangement joins TRBV19 to TRBJ1-2; D gene uncertain. The CDR3 covers 13 residues. CDR1 is LNHDA, CDR2 SQIVND, per germline (reference sequence). V lost 3 bases to trimming and J lost 2 bases, with 7 bases between them. Written as DNA, the CDR3 is TGTGCCAGTAGTATTGGAGAAAACTATGGCTACACCTTC. Protein: CASSIGENYGYTF.

This clone was detected only once. The V and J genes are TRBV4-2 and TRBJ2-1, with a tentative D call TRBD2 (5 bases). The V and J ends lost 1 base and 6 bases respectively, with 7 bases between them. The CDR3 spans 13 residues. Germline V CDR1 and CDR2: LGHNA, YNFKEQ. CDR3 bases: TGTGCCAGCAGCCAAGGGGGAGTCAATGAGCAGTTCTTC. Amino acid sequence: CASSQGGVNEQFF.

The chain uses TRBV6-5 and TRBJ2-7; TRBD2 aligns across 10 bases. CDR1 is MNHEY and CDR2 is SVGAGI in the germline V gene. This CDR3 spans 16 amino acids. V trimming: 2 bases; J trimming: 1 base; junction bases outside the gene matches: 5. The CDR3 coding sequence is TGTGCCAGCAGTTACGCCCGGACTAGCGGTTCCTACGAGCAGTACTTC. Protein product: CASSYARTSGSYEQYF.

V usage is TRBV15 and J usage is TRBJ2-1, with D uncertain. CDR3 length: 17 amino acids. Trimming took off 0 bases at V and 1 base at J, with 13 bases between the two ends. Germline CDR1 LNHNV, CDR2 YYDKDF (reference sequence). CDR3 region: CATSRDIQAISYNEQFF. CDR3 DNA: TGTGCCACCAGCAGAGATATTCAGGCCATATCCTACAATGAGCAGTTCTTC.

The chain joins TRBV10-2 to TRBJ1-5, with a weak D call TRBD1 (5 bases). CDR1 is WSHSY, CDR2 SAAADI, per germline. The CDR3 covers 14 residues. V dropped 8 bases and J dropped 4 bases, with 15 bases sitting between them. Here the CDR3 reads CASATVTSNQPQHF. The CDR3 DNA sequence: TGCGCCAGCGCGACAGTAACCTCTAATCAGCCCCAGCATTTT.

The rearrangement links TRBV5-1 to TRBJ2-2, with 11 bases fitting TRBD2. V lost 3 bases to trimming and J lost 5 bases; unmatched junction nucleotides: 3. Germline V CDR1 and CDR2: SGHRS, YFSETQ. The CDR3 is 15 amino acids. CDR3 in DNA: TGCGCCAGCAGCTCACTAGCGGGGGAGACCGGGGAGCTGTTTTTT. Its protein product is CASSSLAGETGELFF.

The rearrangement uses TRBV5-6 and TRBJ2-5; perhaps TRBD1 as D (6 bases). The CDR3 runs to 14 residues. Between the trimmed V and J ends, which lost 3 bases and 5 bases, there was a span of 14 bases. Germline V lookup: CDR1 SGHDT, CDR2 YYEEEE. CDR3 residues: CASSSRTGYETQYF. The CDR3 DNA reads TGTGCCAGCAGCTCCCGAACAGGGTACGAGACCCAGTACTTC.

J is TRBJ1-2 and V is TRBV12-3 or TRBV12-4; maybe TRBD1 (5 bases). V lost 4 bases, J lost 8 bases, and 8 bases lay in between. This CDR3 spans 11 amino acids. CDR3 loop: CASSSWGGYTF. The CDR3 DNA reads TGTGCCAGCAGTTCTTGGGGCGGCTACACCTTC.

The J gene is TRBJ2-3, the V gene TRBV6-5; no clear D gene. CDR3 length: 15 amino acids. Germline V gives CDR1 MNHEY, CDR2 SVGAGI. The germline V and J ends were trimmed by 7 bases and 2 bases, with 16 bases remaining between them. The CDR3 DNA reads as TGTGCCAGCACTAGGCAGAGTTTATTCACAGATACGCAGTATTTT. Residues: CASTRQSLFTDTQYF.

The gene calls are TRBV9 and TRBJ1-2, with TRBD1 matching 7 bases. The CDR3 extends over 13 amino acids. J lost 6 bases, V lost 3 bases, and 5 bases had no gene match. Germline V gives CDR1 SGDLS, CDR2 YYNGEE. Here the CDR3 reads CASSDTGVDGYTF. The CDR3 nucleotides are TGTGCCAGCAGCGATACAGGGGTTGATGGCTACACCTTC.

The CDR3 DNA is TGTGCCAGCAGCCAATCTGAGTCAGGCCGGACCCAGTACTTC. Its protein is CASSQSESGRTQYF. The chain uses TRBV16 and TRBJ2-5, with D hard to call. In germline, CDR1 is KGHSY, CDR2 FQNENV. V shed 0 bases and J shed 7 bases, with 12 bases lying between them. The CDR3 loop spans 14 amino acids.

The V and J genes are TRBV9 and TRBJ2-5, with a tentative D call TRBD2 (5 bases). This CDR3 has 15 amino acids. V was cut by 4 bases and J by 2 bases, with 15 bases left in between. CDR1 and CDR2 (germline): SGDLS, YYNGEE. CDR3 protein: CASSHWASPQETQYF. CDR3 sequence (DNA): TGTGCCAGCAGCCACTGGGCTAGCCCTCAAGAGACCCAGTACTTC.